The rows below give T cell receptor beta chains drawn from one sample of a study of siplizumab effects on memory and regulatory T cells. This table comes from immunoSEQ multiplex PCR, and its TCRdb copy is limited to in-frame clones, with some not included. Of some 100,000 clones in the sample, around nine tenths were seen once. The source material was non-Treg CD4+ T cells sorted from blood. The receptors originated from a human donor in good health. Both conserved end residues are part of each CDR3. D genes are given only for firm matches. The size field is filled for only some rows; it gives once, few, many or a size class.

J,V,D,size,DNA,CDR3
TRBJ1-1,TRBV28,NA,NA,TGTGCCAGCGGGCCCCTCACTGAAGCTTTCTTT,CASGPLTEAFF
TRBJ1-2,TRBV6-5,TRBD1,NA,TGTGCCAGCAGTAGACCGGGACAGGGTAGCTATGGCTACACCTTC,CASSRPGQGSYGYTF
TRBJ2-2,TRBV9,NA,NA,TGTGCCAGCAGCGTAGCTGGGGACATTAACACCGGGGAGCTGTTTTTT,CASSVAGDINTGELFF
TRBJ1-5,TRBV6-5,TRBD1,NA,TGTGCCAGCAGTTACTCAGGGACAGGACAGGAGCCCCAGCATTTT,CASSYSGTGQEPQHF
TRBJ1-5,TRBV14,NA,NA,TGTGCCAGCAGCCAGGGAAGGGGTCTGGATCAGCCCCAGCATTTT,CASSQGRGLDQPQHF
TRBJ2-6,TRBV30,NA,NA,TGTGCCTGGAAAGGAGCCTCTGGGGCCAACGTCCTGACTTTC,CAWKGASGANVLTF
TRBJ2-7,TRBV6-1,TRBD1,NA,TGTGCCAGCAGCCGGGACAGGGGGACCCCCTACGAGCAGTACTTC,CASSRDRGTPYEQYF
TRBJ2-7,TRBV7-9,TRBD1,NA,TGTGCCAGCAGCTCCGGGACAGGGGGCTTCGAGCAGTACTTC,CASSSGTGGFEQYF
TRBJ2-7,TRBV28,TRBD2,once,TGTGCCACCCGAGGTAGCGGGCTTATATACGAGCAGTACTTC,CATRGSGLIYEQYF
TRBJ2-5,TRBV18,TRBD2,few,TGTGCCAGCTCACCCCCGACCGGGAGGGAGACCCAGTACTTC,CASSPPTGRETQYF
TRBJ2-5,TRBV5-4,NA,NA,TGTGCCAGCAGCTTGGCCGGCGTCCAAGAGACCCAGTACTTC,CASSLAGVQETQYF
TRBJ2-1,TRBV9,NA,NA,TGTGCCAGCAGCGTGGTATCCAATGAGCAGTTCTTC,CASSVVSNEQFF
TRBJ2-1,TRBV6-5,TRBD2,once,TGTGCCAGTTTGCGTCGGGGGGGTGAGCAGTTCTTC,CASLRRGGEQFF
TRBJ2-7,TRBV6-5,NA,NA,TGTGCCAGCAGTTCCAACTACGAGCAGTACTTC,CASSSNYEQYF
TRBJ2-3,TRBV4-1,NA,NA,TGCGCCAGCAGCCGAGACGGGGGCTGGAGCACAGATACGCAGTATTTT,CASSRDGGWSTDTQYF
TRBJ2-3,TRBV7-9,NA,NA,TGTGCCAGCAGCCTTGACAGAGCCACAGATACGCAGTATTTT,CASSLDRATDTQYF
TRBJ1-2,TRBV7-9,NA,NA,TGTGCCAGCAGCTTACTGGGGGACTATGGCTACACCTTC,CASSLLGDYGYTF
TRBJ2-7,TRBV19,NA,NA,TGTGCCAGTAGTGGGATGGACGAGCAGTACTTC,CASSGMDEQYF
TRBJ1-3,TRBV19,TRBD1,NA,TGTGCCAGTAGTATAGAAACAGGGGGGATTCCTGGAAACACCATATATTTT,CASSIETGGIPGNTIYF
TRBJ1-1,TRBV28,TRBD1,NA,TGTGCCAGCAGTTCCCCGGGAGGGGGCGATTCTGAAGCTTTCTTT,CASSSPGGGDSEAFF
TRBJ1-1,TRBV4-1,NA,few,TGCGCCAGCAGCCAAGTTACAGGGAAGACTGAAGCTTTCTTT,CASSQVTGKTEAFF
TRBJ1-5,TRBV6-1,NA,NA,TGTGCCAGCAAGTCCGCGGGAAATCAGCCCCAGCATTTT,CASKSAGNQPQHF
TRBJ1-5,TRBV4-1,TRBD1,NA,TGCGCCAGCAGCCAAGAAGGCGACAGGGGTATGGGGGGTTATAGCAATCAGCCCCAGCATTTT,CASSQEGDRGMGGYSNQPQHF
TRBJ2-2,TRBV19,NA,NA,TGTGCCAGTAGTATTGGACCGTCCGCCGGGGAGCTGTTTTTT,CASSIGPSAGELFF
TRBJ2-5,TRBV7-7,TRBD1,NA,TGTGCTAGCAGCCGATCCGGGACAGGGGAAGAGACCCAGTACTTC,CASSRSGTGEETQYF
TRBJ1-4,TRBV19,NA,few,TGTGCCAGTAGCAACCCTACCATCCGGGCGGAAAAACTGTTTTTT,CASSNPTIRAEKLFF
TRBJ1-2,TRBV7-9,NA,NA,TGTGCCAGCAGCTTAGACGGGGGTTCCCTAACCTACACCTTC,CASSLDGGSLTYTF
TRBJ2-6,TRBV29-1,NA,NA,TGCAGCGTTGATGTGGGGTCTGGGGCCAACGTCCTGACTTTC,CSVDVGSGANVLTF
TRBJ2-2,TRBV9,TRBD1,NA,TGTGCCAGCAGCGGATACAGGGGTAGGGCCGGGGAGCTGTTTTTT,CASSGYRGRAGELFF
TRBJ2-7,TRBV27,NA,once,TGTGCTAAGGAAGGGGCCCGGCCCTACGAGCAGTACTTC,CAKEGARPYEQYF
TRBJ2-2,TRBV15,TRBD2,NA,TGTGCCACCAGCGCGGATAAACACGGGAGGGTCGGGGAGCTGTTTTTT,CATSADKHGRVGELFF
TRBJ1-1,TRBV19,NA,NA,TGTGCCAGTAGTATATGGGAAACCCCCGAAGCTTTCTTT,CASSIWETPEAFF
TRBJ1-1,TRBV6-1,TRBD1,NA,TGTGCCAGCAGTGAAGGGAGGGGGCGGAGAGGCACTGAAGCTTTCTTT,CASSEGRGRRGTEAFF
TRBJ2-2,TRBV5-1,NA,once,TGCGCCAGCAGCTTTCTGGACTTCCAGACCGGGGAGCTGTTTTTT,CASSFLDFQTGELFF
TRBJ2-5,TRBV11-3,TRBD2,NA,TGTGCCAGCAGCTTTCGGGGGGAGGGGCAAGAGACCCAGTACTTC,CASSFRGEGQETQYF
TRBJ1-2,TRBV19,NA,once,TGTGCCAGTGCGACCCAGTGGGATGGCTACACCTTC,CASATQWDGYTF
TRBJ2-1,TRBV19,TRBD2,NA,TGTGCCAGTAGTATAGTAGGAGCGGGGAATGAGCAGTTCTTC,CASSIVGAGNEQFF
TRBJ2-4,TRBV13,NA,NA,TGTGCCAGCAGCTCGCGGGTCCTAGCCAAAAACATTCAGTACTTC,CASSSRVLAKNIQYF
TRBJ1-5,TRBV4-2,NA,NA,TGTGCCAGCAGCCAAGAAAGGGGGTACAATCAGCCCCAGCATTTT,CASSQERGYNQPQHF
TRBJ2-1,TRBV9,NA,NA,TGTGCCAGCAGCGTAGTGTCAGGGGCGAATGAGCAGTTCTTC,CASSVVSGANEQFF
TRBJ2-5,TRBV9,TRBD2,NA,TGTGCCAGCAGCGCACTAGCGGGAATCCCAGAGACCCAGTACTTC,CASSALAGIPETQYF
TRBJ2-5,TRBV6-5,NA,NA,TGTGCCAGCAGACGGGGGAACAGGGGCGGGGAGACCCAGTACTTC,CASRRGNRGGETQYF
TRBJ2-3,TRBV11-2,TRBD1,NA,TGTGCCAGCAGCGGAGGACAGGGGGTAGGCACAGATACGCAGTATTTT,CASSGGQGVGTDTQYF
TRBJ2-2,TRBV5-1,TRBD1,NA,TGCGCCAGCAGCTATTTGACAGGGGGCATCGGGGAGCTGTTTTTT,CASSYLTGGIGELFF